Presented here are 26 T cell receptor beta chains from one specimen sequenced in a study of vaccination effects on CD4 cells after COVID-19. The repertoire was sequenced with immunoSEQ multiplex PCR; TCRdb's copy has only in-frame clones and lacks some. This sample has 45,000 to 65,000 clones, with 78% found just once. Subsequent to roughly 9 days of culture, CD4+ T cells were isolated. The vaccine given was either BNT162b2 or mRNA-1273, in two doses. No antigen has been identified for these receptors. The sequencing used CD4+ T cells from PBMCs cultured without peptide, collected after COVID-19 vaccination. Every receptor here comes from a human donor who received a COVID-19 vaccine.

The CDR3 DNA is TGTGCCAGCAGCTTAGGACTAGCGGGGGGAGAGACCCAGTACTTC. Translating gives CASSLGLAGGETQYF. The J gene is TRBJ2-5, the V gene TRBV7-3; 14 nucleotides match TRBD2. This CDR3 has 15 amino acids. Trimming cost V 2 bases and J 4 bases; bases outside gene matches: 0. The germline gives CDR1 SGHTA, CDR2 FQGTGA.

This chain joins TRBV5-5 and TRBJ1-3; D gene uncertain. The V end lost 0 bases, the J end lost 2 bases, and 12 bases lay between the germline ends. The CDR3 runs 16 residues. Germline CDR1 SGHKS, CDR2 YYEKEE (reference sequence). CDR3 nucleotides: TGTGCCAGCAGCTTGGCCGTGGAAAGCACTGGAAACACCATATATTTT. Its translation: CASSLAVESTGNTIYF.

The chain employs TRBV28 and TRBJ2-1, with D perhaps matching TRBD1 (7 bases). CDR1 is MDHEN, CDR2 SYDVKM, per germline. The CDR3 covers 14 residues. V lost 4 bases, J lost 8 bases, and 15 bases lay in between. The CDR3 DNA reads as TGTGCCAGCAGTTCCCCGGGCAGGGGGGATGAGCAGTTCTTC. It translates to CASSSPGRGDEQFF.

The chain has TRBV7-9 and TRBJ2-7; D remains ambiguous. The germline V gene has CDR1 SEHNR and CDR2 FQNEAQ (reference sequence). This CDR3 has 12 amino acids. Trimming shortened V by 1 base and J by 3 bases, and 4 bases separated the two germline ends. CDR3 region: CASSLGVYEQYF. Written as DNA, the CDR3 is TGTGCCAGCAGCTTAGGAGTCTACGAGCAGTACTTC.

V usage is TRBV4-1 and J usage is TRBJ2-2; 10 positions match TRBD2. CDR1 MGHRA and CDR2 YSYEKL come from the germline V gene. The trim removed 4 bases at V and 3 bases at J, leaving 11 bases unmatched. CDR3 length: 18 amino acids. The CDR3 spells CASSRRGAGGPDTGELFF. In DNA form, the CDR3 reads TGCGCCAGCAGCCGAAGGGGAGCGGGAGGGCCCGACACCGGGGAGCTGTTTTTT.

This clone has just a few counts. The chain combines TRBV18 with TRBJ2-1; D is uncertain. V was clipped by 4 bases and J by 16 bases, with 14 bases between them. CDR3 length: 11 residues. Looked up from germline, CDR1 is KGHSH and CDR2 is LQKENI. The CDR3 bases are TGTGCCAGCTCACTTAGCCGGGTATCCTTCTTC. It codes for CASSLSRVSFF.

The chain employs TRBV6-5 and TRBJ1-2; no clear D. Germline CDR1 and CDR2: MNHEY and SVGAGI. V was cut by 2 bases and J by 4 bases, with 8 bases left in between. CDR3 size: 13 residues. The CDR3 here is CASSYERAYGYTF. The CDR3 DNA sequence: TGTGCCAGCAGTTACGAGAGAGCCTATGGCTACACCTTC.

The CDR3 sequence is CASGLTDSYEQYF. The DNA for the CDR3 is TGTGCCAGCGGGTTGACAGACTCCTACGAGCAGTACTTC. The V and J genes are TRBV5-5 and TRBJ2-7; possibly TRBD1 for D (5 bases). V gave up 7 bases and J gave up 0 bases, with 11 bases separating them. The V gene's germline CDR1 is SGHKS and CDR2 YYEKEE (reference sequence). There are 13 residues in the CDR3. Full variable domain (outside the CDR3, taken from reference TRBV5-5 and TRBJ2-7): DAGVTQSPTHLIKTRGQQVTLRCSPISGHKSVSWYQQVLGQGPQFIFQYYEKEERGRGNFPDRFSARQFPNYSSELNVNALLLGDSALYLCASGLTDSYEQYFGPGTRLTVT.

The genes are TRBV28 and TRBJ1-4; TRBD1 might be the D (5 bases). The CDR3 runs 14 residues. Trimming left V 8 bases short and J 3 bases short, with 13 bases between. The germline gives CDR1 MDHEN, CDR2 SYDVKM. CDR3 nucleotide sequence: TGTGCCAGCGCCAGCGGGGGGGCTAATGAAAAACTGTTTTTT. Amino acids: CASASGGANEKLFF.

This clone came up once. This chain links TRBV19 with TRBJ2-5, with D perhaps given as TRBD1 or TRBD2 (5 bases each). The V end lost 6 bases, the J end lost 5 bases, and 10 bases lay between the germline ends. The CDR3 spans 12 residues. CDR1 is LNHDA and CDR2 is SQIVND in the germline V gene (reference sequence). The CDR3 loop is CASRGVGETQYF. CDR3 nucleotides: TGTGCCAGTAGGGGGGTTGGGGAGACCCAGTACTTC.

This rearrangement joins TRBV7-2 to TRBJ1-3; D is undetermined. This CDR3 is built from 16 residues. The V gene lost 5 bases and the J gene lost 0 bases, with 14 bases spanning the gap. In germline, CDR1 is SGHTA, CDR2 FQGNSA. CDR3 region: CASSPLGSYSGNTIYF. The CDR3, as DNA: TGTGCCAGCAGCCCCCTGGGGTCCTACTCTGGAAACACCATATATTTT.

The chain joins TRBV7-2 to TRBJ2-1; 9 nucleotides agree with TRBD2. CDR3 length: 14 residues. Germline V gives CDR1 SGHTA, CDR2 FQGNSA. The V segment lost 5 bases and the J segment 9 bases; nucleotides outside the gene matches: 8. CDR3 in amino acids: CASSPASGNSEQFF. CDR3 nucleotide sequence: TGTGCCAGCAGCCCAGCTAGCGGGAATAGTGAGCAGTTCTTC.

The chain employs TRBV28 and TRBJ2-5; D is possibly TRBD1 (5 bases). This CDR3 has 15 amino acids. Trimming removed 6 bases at V and 2 bases at J, with 16 bases between. Germline CDR1 is MDHEN and CDR2 is SYDVKM. CDR3 sequence (DNA): TGTGCCAGCAGCTTCGACGCAGGGCGACAAGAGACCCAGTACTTC. It yields the protein CASSFDAGRQETQYF.

The chain is built from TRBV6-5 and TRBJ1-1; D remains unclear. The CDR3 sequence is 14 residues long. Germline CDR1 MNHEY, CDR2 SVGAGI. Trimming stripped 2 bases from V and 8 bases from J, with 15 bases between. The CDR3 sequence is CASSYQDRSVEAFF. As DNA, the CDR3 is TGTGCCAGCAGTTACCAGGATCGGTCCGTCGAAGCTTTCTTT.

The genes are TRBV4-3 and TRBJ1-2; 7 nucleotides align to TRBD1. The V and J ends lost 0 bases and 5 bases, in that order; junction bases with no gene match: 15. Germline CDR1 LGHNA, CDR2 YSLEER. The CDR3 loop spans 18 amino acids. This CDR3 reads CASSQDGIGNRGIYGYTF. DNA of the CDR3: TGCGCCAGCAGCCAAGATGGGATTGGCAACAGGGGAATTTATGGCTACACCTTC.

V usage is TRBV18 and J usage is TRBJ1-4, with D maybe TRBD1 (5 bases). The CDR3 has 17 amino acids. V shed 4 bases and J shed 4 bases, with 19 bases lying between them. Looked up from germline, CDR1 is KGHSH and CDR2 is LQKENI. For the CDR3, the DNA is TGTGCCAGCTCACACGGCGGGGCCCGTAGCCTTAATGAAAAACTGTTTTTT. This translates into CASSHGGARSLNEKLFF.

The J gene is TRBJ2-2, the V gene TRBV29-1; TRBD1 matches at 10 bases. With V trimmed by 7 bases and J by 0 bases, 2 bases remained unmatched. Per the germline V gene, CDR1 is SQVTM and CDR2 is ANQGSEA. The length of the CDR3 is 14 residues. The CDR3 here is CSADRGPNTGELFF. CDR3 nucleotides: TGCAGCGCTGACAGGGGGCCGAACACCGGGGAGCTGTTTTTT.

The chain couples TRBV30 to TRBJ1-2, with a possible D match to TRBD1 (5 bases). The CDR3 is 13 amino acids. V dropped 5 bases and J dropped 8 bases, with 18 bases sitting between them. Germline V CDR1 and CDR2: GTSNPN, SVGIG (reference sequence). Written as DNA, the CDR3 is TGTGCCTGGTCCCGGGACCGCCCCCGGGGCTACACCTTC. Translating gives CAWSRDRPRGYTF.

The chain joins TRBV19 to TRBJ2-1; TRBD2 agrees at 13 bases. This CDR3 has 15 amino acids. V gave up 5 bases and J gave up 9 bases; unmatched junction bases: 7. Germline V gene lookup returns CDR1 LNHDA and CDR2 SQIVND (reference sequence). The CDR3 spells CASSPRLAGGSEQFF. The CDR3 DNA is TGTGCCAGTAGTCCCCGACTAGCGGGGGGCAGTGAGCAGTTCTTC.

This clone was detected once. The V call is TRBV30, the J call TRBJ2-1; 7 bases agree with TRBD2. CDR3 length: 16 amino acids. Looked up from germline, CDR1 is GTSNPN and CDR2 is SVGIG (reference sequence). The V and J ends lost 2 bases and 7 bases, in that order; junction bases with no gene match: 14. Here the CDR3 reads CAWSPHSGLAANEQFF. CDR3 in DNA: TGTGCCTGGAGTCCCCACTCGGGGCTAGCGGCAAATGAGCAGTTCTTC.

This clone was detected a few times. The chain recombines TRBV3-1 (or the pseudogene TRBV3-2) with TRBJ1-1; 10 bases line up with TRBD1. The CDR3 is 13 amino acids. Germline-derived CDR1 and CDR2 are LGHDT and YNNKEL (reference sequence). V lost 6 bases to trimming and J lost 4 bases; unmatched junction nucleotides: 2. The CDR3 DNA reads as TGTGCCAGCAGTTGGACAGGGGGCACTGAAGCTTTCTTT. Its translation: CASSWTGGTEAFF.

The gene calls are TRBV4-1 and TRBJ2-5; 7 nucleotides match TRBD2. V was pared by 1 base and J by 4 bases, with 6 bases of the junction left unmatched. Germline V gives CDR1 MGHRA, CDR2 YSYEKL. This CDR3 has 15 residues. CDR3 DNA: TGCGCCAGCAGCCAAGCGGTAGCGGGCGGAGAGACCCAGTACTTC. Translated: CASSQAVAGGETQYF.

V gene TRBV3-1 (or the pseudogene TRBV3-2) combines with J gene TRBJ2-1; 11 bases fit TRBD2. This CDR3 has 15 residues. Germline V CDR1 and CDR2: LGHDT, YNNKEL (reference sequence). The J segment lost 4 bases and the V segment lost 6 bases, leaving 5 bases of the junction unmatched. This CDR3 is CASRSRLAGYNEQFF. CDR3 sequence (DNA): TGTGCCAGCAGATCTAGACTAGCGGGGTACAATGAGCAGTTCTTC.

This chain connects TRBV5-6 to TRBJ2-3, with D possibly being TRBD2 (7 bases). The CDR3 consists of 13 residues. V shed 4 bases and J shed 12 bases, with 18 bases lying between them. The V gene's germline CDR1 is SGHDT and CDR2 YYEEEE. The CDR3 sequence is CASSPKGGARQYF. DNA for the CDR3: TGTGCCAGCAGCCCCAAGGGGGGGGCGCGACAGTATTTT.

This clone was counted between two and nine times. The chain employs TRBV6-2 or TRBV6-3 and TRBJ2-3, with 8 bases matching TRBD2. This CDR3 comprises 14 residues. Germline V gives CDR1 MNHEY, CDR2 SVGEGT. J gave up 9 bases and V 7 bases, and 12 bases lay outside the gene matches. CDR3 amino acids: CASTPGLGGDTQYF. In DNA form, the CDR3 reads TGTGCCAGCACCCCGGGACTAGGAGGTGACACGCAGTATTTT.

J is TRBJ1-3 and V is TRBV28; D not resolved. Germline-derived CDR1 and CDR2 are MDHEN and SYDVKM. Trimming left V 7 bases short and J 0 bases short, with 10 bases between. CDR3 size: 14 residues. The CDR3 region has the DNA TGTGCCAGCATGGACGGCAGCTCTGGAAACACCATATATTTT. Its translation: CASMDGSSGNTIYF.